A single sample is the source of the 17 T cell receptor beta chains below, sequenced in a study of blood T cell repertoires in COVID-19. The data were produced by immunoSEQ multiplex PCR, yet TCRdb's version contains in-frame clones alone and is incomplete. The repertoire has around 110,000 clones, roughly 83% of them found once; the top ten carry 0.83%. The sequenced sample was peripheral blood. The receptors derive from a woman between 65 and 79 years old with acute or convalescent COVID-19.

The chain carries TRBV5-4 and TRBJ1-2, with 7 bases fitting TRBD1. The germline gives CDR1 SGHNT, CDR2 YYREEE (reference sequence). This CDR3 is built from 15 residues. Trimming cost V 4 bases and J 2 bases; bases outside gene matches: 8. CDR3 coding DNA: TGTGCCAGCAGCCCCTTTGACAGGGAAAACTATGGCTACACCTTC. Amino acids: CASSPFDRENYGYTF.

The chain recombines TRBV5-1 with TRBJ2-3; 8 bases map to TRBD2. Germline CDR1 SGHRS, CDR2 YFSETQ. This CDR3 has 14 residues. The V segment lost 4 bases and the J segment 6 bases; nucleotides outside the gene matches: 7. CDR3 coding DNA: TGCGCCAGCAGCCCAGGACTAGCCACGGATACGCAGTATTTT. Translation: CASSPGLATDTQYF. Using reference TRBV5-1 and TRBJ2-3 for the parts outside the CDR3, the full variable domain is KAGVTQTPRYLIKTRGQQVTLSCSPISGHRSVSWYQQTPGQGLQFLFEYFSETQRNKGNFPGRFSGRQFSNSRSEMNVSTLELGDSALYLCASSPGLATDTQYFGPGTRLTVL.

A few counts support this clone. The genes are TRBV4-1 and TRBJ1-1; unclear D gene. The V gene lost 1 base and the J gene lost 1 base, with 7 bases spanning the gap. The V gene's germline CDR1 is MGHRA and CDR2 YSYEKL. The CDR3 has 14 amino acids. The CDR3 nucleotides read TGCGCCAGCAGCCAAGCTCACGGGAACACTGAAGCTTTCTTT. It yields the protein CASSQAHGNTEAFF.

CDR3 region: CASSDSRSFSTDTQYF. CDR3 in DNA: TGCGCCAGCAGCGACTCTCGGTCCTTTAGCACAGATACGCAGTATTTT. The chain combines TRBV5-1 with TRBJ2-3; no reliable D call. CDR1 is SGHRS, CDR2 YFSETQ, per germline. The ends were cut back, 4 bases at V and 0 bases at J, with 15 bases in the middle. The CDR3 runs 16 residues.

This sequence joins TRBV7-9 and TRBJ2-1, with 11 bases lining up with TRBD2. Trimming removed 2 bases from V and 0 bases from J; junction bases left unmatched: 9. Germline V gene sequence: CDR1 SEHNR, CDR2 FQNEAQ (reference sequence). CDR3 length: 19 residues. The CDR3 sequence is CASSLKTSGITYSYNEQFF. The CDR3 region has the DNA TGTGCCAGCAGCTTAAAGACTAGCGGGATTACGTACTCCTACAATGAGCAGTTCTTC.

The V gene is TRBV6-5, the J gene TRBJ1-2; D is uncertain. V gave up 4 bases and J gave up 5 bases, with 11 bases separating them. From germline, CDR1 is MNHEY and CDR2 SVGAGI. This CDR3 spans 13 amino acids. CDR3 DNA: TGTGCCAGCAGTTCCCCGAGGAGTTATGGCTACACCTTC. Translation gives CASSSPRSYGYTF.

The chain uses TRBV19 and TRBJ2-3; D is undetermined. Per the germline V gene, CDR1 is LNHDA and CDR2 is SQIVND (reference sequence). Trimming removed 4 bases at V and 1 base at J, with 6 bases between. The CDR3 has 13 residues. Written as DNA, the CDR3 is TGTGCCAGTAGTACGCAGGGCACAGATACGCAGTATTTT. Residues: CASSTQGTDTQYF.

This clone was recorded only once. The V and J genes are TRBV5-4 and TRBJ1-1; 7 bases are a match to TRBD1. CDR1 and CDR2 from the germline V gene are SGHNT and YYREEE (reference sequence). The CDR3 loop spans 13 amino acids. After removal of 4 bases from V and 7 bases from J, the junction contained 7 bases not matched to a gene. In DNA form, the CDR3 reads TGTGCCAGCAGCGAGGGGGCGGACAATGAAGCTTTCTTT. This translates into CASSEGADNEAFF.

The CDR3: CASSQEGSGLGQPQHF. The DNA of the CDR3 is TGCGCCAGCAGCCAAGAGGGTAGTGGGCTGGGTCAGCCCCAGCATTTT. V is TRBV4-1 and J is TRBJ1-5; D is unclear. Germline V CDR1 and CDR2: MGHRA, YSYEKL. Trimming left V 0 bases short and J 6 bases short, with 15 bases between. This CDR3 spans 16 amino acids.

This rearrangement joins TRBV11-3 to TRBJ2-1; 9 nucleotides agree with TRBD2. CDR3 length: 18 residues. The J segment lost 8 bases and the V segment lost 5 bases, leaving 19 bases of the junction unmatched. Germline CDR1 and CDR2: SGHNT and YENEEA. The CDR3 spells CASSPLRLAGRRIDEQFF. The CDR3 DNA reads TGTGCCAGCAGCCCCCTCCGGCTAGCGGGAAGGCGTATAGATGAGCAGTTCTTC.

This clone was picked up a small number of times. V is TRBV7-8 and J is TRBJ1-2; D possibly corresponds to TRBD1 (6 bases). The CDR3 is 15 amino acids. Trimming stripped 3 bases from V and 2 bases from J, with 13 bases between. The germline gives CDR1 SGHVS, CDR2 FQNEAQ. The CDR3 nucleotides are TGTGCCAGCAGCTTTATGACAGGCTCAAACTATGGCTACACCTTC. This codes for CASSFMTGSNYGYTF.

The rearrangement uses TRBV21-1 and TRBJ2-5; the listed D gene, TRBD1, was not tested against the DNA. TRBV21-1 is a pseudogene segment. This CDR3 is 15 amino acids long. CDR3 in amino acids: CASSKWGTEQETQYF. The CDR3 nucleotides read TGTGCCAGCAGCAAATGGGGGACAGAACAAGAGACCCAGTACTTC.

CDR3 amino acids: CASSLGAQEPQHF. As DNA, the CDR3 is TGTGCCAGCAGCTTGGGGGCCCAGGAGCCCCAGCATTTT. The chain employs TRBV7-2 and TRBJ1-5, with D perhaps matching TRBD1 (6 bases). V was shortened by 3 bases and J by 8 bases, with 11 bases between the two germline ends. Germline CDR1 is SGHTA and CDR2 is FQGNSA. The CDR3 contains 13 residues.

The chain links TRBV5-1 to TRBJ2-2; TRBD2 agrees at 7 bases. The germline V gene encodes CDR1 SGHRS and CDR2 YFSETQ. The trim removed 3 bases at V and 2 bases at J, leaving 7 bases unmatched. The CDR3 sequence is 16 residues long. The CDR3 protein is CASSWSRLANTGELFF. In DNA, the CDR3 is TGCGCCAGCAGCTGGAGTCGACTAGCTAACACCGGGGAGCTGTTTTTT.

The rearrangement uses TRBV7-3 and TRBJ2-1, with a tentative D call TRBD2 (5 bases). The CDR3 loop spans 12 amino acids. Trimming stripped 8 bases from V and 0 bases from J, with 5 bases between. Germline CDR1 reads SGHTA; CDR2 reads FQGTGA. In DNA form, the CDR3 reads TGTGCCAGCGGGAGCTCCTACAATGAGCAGTTCTTC. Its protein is CASGSSYNEQFF.

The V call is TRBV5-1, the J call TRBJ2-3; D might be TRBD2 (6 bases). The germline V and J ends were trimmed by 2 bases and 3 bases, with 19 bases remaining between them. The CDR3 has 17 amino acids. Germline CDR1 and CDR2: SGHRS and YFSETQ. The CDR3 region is CASSLAGGGVETDTQYF. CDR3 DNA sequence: TGCGCCAGCAGCTTAGCAGGTGGCGGGGTGGAAACAGATACGCAGTATTTT. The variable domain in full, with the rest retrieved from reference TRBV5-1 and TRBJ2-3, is KAGVTQTPRYLIKTRGQQVTLSCSPISGHRSVSWYQQTPGQGLQFLFEYFSETQRNKGNFPGRFSGRQFSNSRSEMNVSTLELGDSALYLCASSLAGGGVETDTQYFGPGTRLTVL.

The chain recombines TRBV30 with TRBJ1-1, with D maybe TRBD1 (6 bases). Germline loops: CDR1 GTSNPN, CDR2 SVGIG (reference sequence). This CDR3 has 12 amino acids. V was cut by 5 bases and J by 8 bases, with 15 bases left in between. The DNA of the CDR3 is TGTGCCTGGGGTGGGTATCAGGGGGAAGCTTTCTTT. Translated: CAWGGYQGEAFF.